The next 17 T cell receptor beta chains were all read from a single sample in a study of T cells in Graves' hyperthyroidism and ophthalmopathy (dated by TCRdb to 2018 to 2020). The method was multiplex PCR. Instrument on record: Illumina HiSeq 2000. Amplification of TCR beta CDR3 regions was carried out from RNA transcripts. The first round of RT-PCR for the TCR CDR3 was performed with the HTBI primer set and the Qiagen OneStep RT-PCR kit. The public sequencing data were trimmed at Q25 with fastp and processed into clonotypes with MiXCR by TCRdb, which kept only in-frame beta chains. Rows with a matching CDR3 protein are joined into one entry that keeps the most common DNA and genes. The sample contains approximately 400,000 distinct CDR3 sequences, 15% to 19% of them found a single time. The ten largest clones represent roughly 7.7% of the sample. Sequences were obtained from blood. All receptors derive from a woman under 30 with Graves' hyperthyroidism.

As for this clonotype: The conserved phenylalanine or tryptophan is not found at the CDR3 terminus, so this likely reflects a read error. The V gene is TRBV14, the J gene TRBJ2-1; D possibly corresponds to TRBD2 (5 bases). The CDR3 consists of 14 residues. V was cut by 4 bases and J by 7 bases, with 14 bases left in between. Germline V CDR1 and CDR2: SGHDN, FVKESK. The CDR3 region has the DNA TGTGCCAGCAGCCTCTACGAGGGTTGGAATGAGCAGTTCCTC. This codes for CASSLYEGWNEQFL.

The V and J genes are TRBV9 and TRBJ2-3, with 10 bases matching TRBD2. J gave up 0 bases and V 3 bases, and 7 bases lay outside the gene matches. This CDR3 has 17 residues. Germline V gene lookup returns CDR1 SGDLS and CDR2 YYNGEE. CDR3 nucleotide sequence: TGTGCCAGCAGCGCCACCCTACTAGCGGGGAGCACAGATACGCAGTATTTT. Translating it yields CASSATLLAGSTDTQYF.

This clonotype has a count of ten or more. J is TRBJ1-1 and V is TRBV12-3 or TRBV12-4, with a weak D call TRBD1 (5 bases). The CDR3 covers 16 residues. Trimming stripped 0 bases from V and 3 bases from J, with 14 bases between. CDR3 nucleotide sequence: TGTGCCAGCAGTTTAGCGCTGAGGGGAGACGACACTGAAGCTTTCTTT. Residues: CASSLALRGDDTEAFF.

The V gene is TRBV30, the J gene TRBJ1-2; D might be TRBD1 (5 bases). Looked up from germline, CDR1 is GTSNPN and CDR2 is SVGIG (reference sequence). Trimming removed 3 bases at V and 3 bases at J, with 11 bases between. The CDR3 runs 13 residues. The CDR3 sequence is CAWRLGADYGYTF. Here the CDR3 DNA reads TGTGCCTGGAGGCTCGGGGCAGACTATGGCTACACCTTC.

To note about this clonotype: Germline is not matched at one junction end, which may reflect a read error. This chain joins TRBV7-9 and TRBJ1-3, with TRBD1 identical over 8 bases. This CDR3 region has 18 residues. The V gene's germline CDR1 is SEHNR and CDR2 FQNEAQ (reference sequence). In DNA, the CDR3 is TGTGCCAGCAGCTTGTCCGGGACAGGTCCAACCTCTGGAAACACCGTATATTTT. It encodes CASSLSGTGPTSGNTVYF.

This clonotype appeared many times. The rearrangement uses TRBV10-2 and TRBJ2-5; TRBD1 matches at 7 bases. From germline, CDR1 is WSHSY and CDR2 SAAADI. The CDR3 is made up of 16 amino acids. The junction had 8 bases not matched to a gene; V was cut back by 3 bases and J by 1 base. The CDR3 region has the DNA TGCGCCAGCAGTGATTCGACAGGGAATTTCCAAGAGACCCAGTACTTC. As protein: CASSDSTGNFQETQYF.

The sample holds many counts of this clonotype. The CDR3 coding sequence is TGTGCCAGCAGCTTAGGTCTTAGCGGGAGAGGGTCAGATACGCAGTATTTT. This translates into CASSLGLSGRGSDTQYF. The J gene is TRBJ2-3, the V gene TRBV11-2, with 9 bases identical to TRBD2. CDR3 length: 17 amino acids. V gave up 1 base and J gave up 4 bases; unmatched junction bases: 9. Looked up from germline, CDR1 is SGHAT and CDR2 is FQNNGV.

This chain joins TRBV24-1 and TRBJ2-1; the match to TRBD2 covers 8 bases. The CDR3 totals 18 residues. Germline assignment: CDR1 KGHDR and CDR2 SFDVKD. Trimming took 2 bases from V and 2 from J; bases not matched to a gene: 10. Written as DNA, the CDR3 is TGTGCCACCAGTGATTCTCAGTTGACTAGCGCGACCTACAATGAGCAGTTCTTC. Translated: CATSDSQLTSATYNEQFF.

Comments on this clonotype: Lacking the conserved final phenylalanine or tryptophan, this CDR3 likely reflects a read error. The CDR3 coding sequence is TGTGCCAGCAGCTCAAAGGTGCGGGGACCTGGAAACACCATATATCTT. This encodes CASSSKVRGPGNTIYL. V gene TRBV7-2 combines with J gene TRBJ1-3; perhaps TRBD1 as D (5 bases). Germline CDR1 SGHTA, CDR2 FQGNSA. This CDR3 spans 16 amino acids. Deletions cut 4 bases from V and 2 bases from J, with 15 bases between.

The chain is built from TRBV6-5 and TRBJ1-2; a weak D match, TRBD1 (5 bases). V lost 0 bases and J 8 bases, leaving 16 bases between the germline ends. This CDR3 is 15 amino acids long. CDR1 is MNHEY, CDR2 SVGAGI, per germline. In DNA, the CDR3 is TGTGCCAGCAGTTACTCAGGGCCAGGCGAGGGGGGCTACACCTTC. Translation gives CASSYSGPGEGGYTF.

Many counts were recorded for this clonotype. The chain employs TRBV9 and TRBJ2-5, with 7 bases that match TRBD1. CDR3 length: 18 amino acids. Unmatched junction bases numbered 16, after V lost 3 bases and J lost 2 bases. Germline CDR1 is SGDLS and CDR2 is YYNGEE. As DNA, the CDR3 is TGTGCCAGCAGCGCCGAGGGGGCACCCATTAAGAGGCAAGAGACCCAGTACTTC. It yields the protein CASSAEGAPIKRQETQYF.

This clonotype was seen repeatedly, ten times or more. V is TRBV10-3 and J is TRBJ2-7; 9 nucleotides line up with TRBD1. The junction had 11 bases not matched to a gene; V was cut back by 8 bases and J by 6 bases. The germline V gene has CDR1 ENHRY and CDR2 SYGVKD. The CDR3 has 14 amino acids. CDR3 coding DNA: TGTGCCATCGGTCCCGGGACAGGGTCGGGCGAGCAGTACTTC. Encoded protein: CAIGPGTGSGEQYF.

The count of this clonotype is one. The rearrangement uses TRBV11-2 and TRBJ2-3; no definite D call. Germline loops: CDR1 SGHAT, CDR2 FQNNGV. V lost 1 base and J 4 bases, leaving 6 bases between the germline ends. This CDR3 spans 13 amino acids. CDR3 coding DNA: TGTGCCAGCAGCTTAGTTGGGCCAGATACGCAGTATTTT. It is translated as CASSLVGPDTQYF.

Many counts were recorded for this clonotype. The V and J genes are TRBV30 and TRBJ2-3, with 11 bases aligning to TRBD2. V shed 4 bases and J 4 bases; nucleotides not matched to a gene: 7. The CDR3 spans 15 residues. CDR1 and CDR2 (germline): GTSNPN, SVGIG (reference sequence). The DNA for the CDR3 is TGTGCCTGGAACCTACTAGCGGGAGTTTCAGATACGCAGTATTTT. It specifies CAWNLLAGVSDTQYF.

This clonotype was seen only a few times. The rearrangement uses TRBV3-1 and TRBJ2-7; D perhaps matches TRBD1 (6 bases). The CDR3 has 14 residues. The V end lost 5 bases, the J end lost 4 bases, and 15 bases lay between the germline ends. Looked up from germline, CDR1 is LGHDT and CDR2 is YNNKEL (reference sequence). CDR3 sequence (DNA): TGTGCCAGCAGCAGGACGGACAGAGTTTACGAGCAGTACTTC. Translation gives CASSRTDRVYEQYF.

This chain connects TRBV5-1 to TRBJ1-2, with D perhaps matching TRBD1 (6 bases). The germline gives CDR1 SGHRS, CDR2 YFSETQ. Deletions cut 3 bases from V and 4 bases from J, with 13 bases between. The CDR3 is 14 amino acids. The CDR3 coding sequence is TGCGCCAGCAGCTGGGGGGGGCATCGCTATGGCTACACCTTC. Residues: CASSWGGHRYGYTF.

This clonotype was recorded many times. The chain uses TRBV5-1 and TRBJ1-2; D is uncertain. V lost 0 bases, J lost 0 bases, and 6 bases lay in between. CDR3 length: 14 residues. Germline V gene lookup returns CDR1 SGHRS and CDR2 YFSETQ. CDR3 loop: CASSLVGSNYGYTF. The CDR3 region has the DNA TGCGCCAGCAGCTTGGTTGGGTCTAACTATGGCTACACCTTC. The full variable domain, its missing parts supplied by reference TRBV5-1 and TRBJ1-2, is KAGVTQTPRYLIKTRGQQVTLSCSPISGHRSVSWYQQTPGQGLQFLFEYFSETQRNKGNFPGRFSGRQFSNSRSEMNVSTLELGDSALYLCASSLVGSNYGYTFGSGTRLTVV.